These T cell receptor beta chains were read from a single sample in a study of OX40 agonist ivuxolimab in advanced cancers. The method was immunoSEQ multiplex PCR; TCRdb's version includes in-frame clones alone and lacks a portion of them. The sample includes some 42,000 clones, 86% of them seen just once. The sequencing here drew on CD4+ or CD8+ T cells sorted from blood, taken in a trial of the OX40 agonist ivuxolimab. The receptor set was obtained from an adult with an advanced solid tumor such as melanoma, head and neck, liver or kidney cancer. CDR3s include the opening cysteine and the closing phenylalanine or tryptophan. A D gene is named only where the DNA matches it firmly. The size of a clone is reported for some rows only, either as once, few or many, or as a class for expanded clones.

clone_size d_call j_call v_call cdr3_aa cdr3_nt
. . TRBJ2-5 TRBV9 CASSVVPGGQETQYF TGTGCCAGCAGCGTAGTCCCCGGGGGTCAAGAGACCCAGTACTTC
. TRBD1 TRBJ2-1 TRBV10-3 CAITDRDNEQFF TGTGCCATCACCGACAGGGACAATGAGCAGTTCTTC
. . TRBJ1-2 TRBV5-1 CASSPGHPENYGYTF TGCGCCAGCAGCCCGGGACACCCAGAAAACTATGGCTACACCTTC
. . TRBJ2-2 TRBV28 CASSLWGDTGELFF TGTGCCAGCAGTTTATGGGGTGACACCGGGGAGCTGTTTTTT
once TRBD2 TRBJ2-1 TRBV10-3 CAISERRGSYNEQFF TGTGCCATCAGTGAGAGGCGGGGGTCCTACAATGAGCAGTTCTTC
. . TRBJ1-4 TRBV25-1 CASSEWGANEKLFF TGTGCCAGCAGTGAATGGGGGGCCAATGAAAAACTGTTTTTT
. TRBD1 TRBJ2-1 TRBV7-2 CASSWTGGAANNEQFF TGTGCCAGCAGCTGGACAGGGGGCGCGGCCAACAATGAGCAGTTCTTC
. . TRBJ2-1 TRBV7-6 CASSLAVGGTQEQFF TGTGCCAGCAGCTTAGCTGTAGGGGGGACTCAGGAGCAGTTCTTC
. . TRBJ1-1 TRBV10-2 CASRSRDKEAFF TGCGCCAGCAGGTCCCGGGACAAAGAAGCTTTCTTT
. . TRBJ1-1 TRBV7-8 CASSSSQVTEAFF TGTGCCAGCAGCTCATCTCAGGTCACTGAAGCTTTCTTT
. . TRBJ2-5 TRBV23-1 CASSRPQGPGKETQYF TGCGCCAGCAGTCGTCCCCAGGGCCCGGGAAAAGAGACCCAGTACTTC
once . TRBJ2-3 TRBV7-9 CASSLNRGTYNTDTQYF TGTGCCAGCAGCTTAAATCGCGGGACTTACAACACAGATACGCAGTATTTT
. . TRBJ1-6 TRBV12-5 CASGLVGVHKSSYNSPLHF TGTGCTAGTGGTTTGGTAGGGGTGCACAAGAGCTCCTATAATTCACCCCTCCACTTT
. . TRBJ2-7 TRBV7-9 CASSPSYEQYF TGTGCCAGCAGTCCCTCCTACGAGCAGTACTTC
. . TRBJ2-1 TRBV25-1 CASSEWYVSKNNEQFF TGTGCCAGCAGTGAATGGTACGTAAGCAAAAACAATGAGCAGTTCTTC
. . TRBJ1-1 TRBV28 CASSLGQNTEAFF TGTGCCAGCAGTTTAGGGCAGAACACTGAAGCTTTCTTT
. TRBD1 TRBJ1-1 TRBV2 CASSQGVNFNTEAFF TGTGCCAGCAGTCAGGGGGTGAATTTTAACACTGAAGCTTTCTTT
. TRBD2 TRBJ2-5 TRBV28 CASTLRTSGLPLQETQYF TGTGCCAGCACCCTAAGGACTAGCGGGTTACCCCTACAAGAGACCCAGTACTTC
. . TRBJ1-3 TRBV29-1 CSVEEGAYSGNTIYF TGCAGCGTTGAAGAGGGGGCCTACTCTGGAAACACCATATATTTT
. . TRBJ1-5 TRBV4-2 CASSQDRGSNQPQHF TGTGCCAGCAGCCAAGATCGGGGTAGCAATCAGCCCCAGCATTTT
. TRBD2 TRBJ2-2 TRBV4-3 CASSQVELAGNTGELFF TGCGCCAGCAGCCAAGTAGAACTAGCGGGGAACACCGGGGAGCTGTTTTTT
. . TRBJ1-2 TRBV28 CASSLGNRDNYGYTF TGTGCCAGCAGTTTGGGGAACAGGGACAACTATGGCTACACCTTC
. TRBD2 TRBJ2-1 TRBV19 CASRERGAREQFF TGTGCCAGTCGTGAGCGGGGGGCGCGGGAGCAGTTCTTC
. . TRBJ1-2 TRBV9 CASSVPREKDGYTF TGTGCCAGCAGCGTACCCAGGGAGAAGGATGGCTACACCTTC
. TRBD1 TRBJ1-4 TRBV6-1 CAGQGNEKLFF TGTGCCGGACAGGGGAATGAAAAACTGTTTTTT
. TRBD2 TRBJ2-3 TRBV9 CASSASGRGGTDTQYF TGTGCCAGCAGCGCATCAGGGAGGGGCGGCACAGATACGCAGTATTTT